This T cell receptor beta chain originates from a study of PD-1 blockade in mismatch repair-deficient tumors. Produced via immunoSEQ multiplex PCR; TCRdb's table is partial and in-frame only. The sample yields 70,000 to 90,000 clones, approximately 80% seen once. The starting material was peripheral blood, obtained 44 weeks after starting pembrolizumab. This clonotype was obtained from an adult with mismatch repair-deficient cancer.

This CDR3 is CASSGGAGWETQYF. In DNA form, the CDR3 reads TGTGCCAGCAGCGGAGGGGCAGGGTGGGAGACCCAGTACTTC. The chain uses TRBV7-6 and TRBJ2-5; perhaps TRBD2 as D (6 bases). Germline V gene sequence: CDR1 SGHVS, CDR2 FNYEAQ. The CDR3 contains 14 residues. V shed 5 bases and J shed 5 bases, with 15 bases lying between them.